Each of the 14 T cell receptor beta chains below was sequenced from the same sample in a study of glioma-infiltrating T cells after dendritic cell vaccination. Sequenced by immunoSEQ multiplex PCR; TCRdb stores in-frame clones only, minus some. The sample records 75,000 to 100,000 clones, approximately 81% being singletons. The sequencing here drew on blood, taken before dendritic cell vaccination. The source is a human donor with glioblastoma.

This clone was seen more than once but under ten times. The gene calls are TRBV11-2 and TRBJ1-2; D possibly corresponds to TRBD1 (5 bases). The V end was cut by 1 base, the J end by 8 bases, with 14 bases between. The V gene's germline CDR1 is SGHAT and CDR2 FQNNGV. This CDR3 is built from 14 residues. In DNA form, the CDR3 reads TGTGCCAGCAGCTTAGCATGGGGGGAGGGCGGCTACACCTTC. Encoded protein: CASSLAWGEGGYTF.

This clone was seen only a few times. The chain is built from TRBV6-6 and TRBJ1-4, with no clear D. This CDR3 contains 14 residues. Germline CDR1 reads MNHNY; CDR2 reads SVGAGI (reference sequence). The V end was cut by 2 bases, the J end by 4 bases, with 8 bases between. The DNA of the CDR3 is TGTGCCAGCAGTTACATGCAGGATAATGAAAAACTGTTTTTT. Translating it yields CASSYMQDNEKLFF.

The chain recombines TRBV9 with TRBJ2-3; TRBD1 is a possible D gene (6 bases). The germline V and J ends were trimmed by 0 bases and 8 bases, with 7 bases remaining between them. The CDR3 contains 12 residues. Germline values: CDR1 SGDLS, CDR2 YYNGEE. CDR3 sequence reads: CASSVVGGTQYF. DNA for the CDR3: TGTGCCAGCAGCGTAGTAGGGGGTACGCAGTATTTT.

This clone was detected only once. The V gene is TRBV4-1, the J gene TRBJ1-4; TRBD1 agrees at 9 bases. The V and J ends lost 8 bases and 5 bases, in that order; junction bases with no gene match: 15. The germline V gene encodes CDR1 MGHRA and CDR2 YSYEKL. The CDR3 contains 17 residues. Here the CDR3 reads CASSQNPSGTGNEKLFF. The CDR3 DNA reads TGCGCCAGCTCCCAGAATCCCTCCGGGACAGGGAATGAAAAACTGTTTTTT.

The CDR3 region has the DNA TGTGCCATCAGTGAGTATGGGACTAGCGGGAGCTCCTACGAGCAGTACTTC. This encodes CAISEYGTSGSSYEQYF. This rearrangement joins TRBV10-3 to TRBJ2-7; 14 nucleotides match TRBD2. Germline V lookup: CDR1 ENHRY, CDR2 SYGVKD. Losses at the gene ends were 1 base for V and 0 bases for J; bases not matched to a gene: 2. This CDR3 spans 17 amino acids.

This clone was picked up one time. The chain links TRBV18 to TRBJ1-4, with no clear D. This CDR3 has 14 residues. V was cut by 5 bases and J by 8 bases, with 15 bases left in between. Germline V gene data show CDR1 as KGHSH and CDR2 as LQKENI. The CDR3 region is CASSEGRMGEKLFF. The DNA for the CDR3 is TGTGCCAGCTCAGAAGGGAGGATGGGGGAAAAACTGTTTTTT.

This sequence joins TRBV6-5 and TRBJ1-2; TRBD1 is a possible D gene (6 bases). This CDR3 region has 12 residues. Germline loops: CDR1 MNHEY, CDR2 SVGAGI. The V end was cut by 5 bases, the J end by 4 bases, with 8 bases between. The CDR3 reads CASSQDSYGYTF. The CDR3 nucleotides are TGTGCCAGCAGTCAGGACAGCTATGGCTACACCTTC.

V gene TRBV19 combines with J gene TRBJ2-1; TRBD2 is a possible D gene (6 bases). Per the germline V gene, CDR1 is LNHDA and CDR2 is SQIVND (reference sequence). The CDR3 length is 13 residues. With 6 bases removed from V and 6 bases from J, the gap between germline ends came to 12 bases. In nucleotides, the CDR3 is TGTGCCAGTAGCGGGAGAGAGGGCAATGAGCAGTTCTTC. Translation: CASSGREGNEQFF. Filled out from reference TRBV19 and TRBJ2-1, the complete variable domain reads DGGITQSPKYLFRKEGQNVTLSCEQNLNHDAMYWYRQDPGQGLRLIYYSQIVNDFQKGDIAEGYSVSREKKESFPLTVTSAQKNPTAFYLCASSGREGNEQFFGPGTRLTVL.

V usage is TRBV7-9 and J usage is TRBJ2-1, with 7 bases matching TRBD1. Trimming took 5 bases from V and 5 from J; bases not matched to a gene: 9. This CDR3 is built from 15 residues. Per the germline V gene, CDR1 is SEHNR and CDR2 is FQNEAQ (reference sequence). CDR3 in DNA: TGTGCCAGCAGCAAAGGGGACAGCCCTGACAATGAGCAGTTCTTC. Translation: CASSKGDSPDNEQFF.

The CDR3, as DNA: TGTGCCAGCTCACCAGGACTAGCGGGAGTCACCGGGGAGCTGTTTTTT. This gives the protein CASSPGLAGVTGELFF. This chain links TRBV18 with TRBJ2-2; TRBD2 matches 13 bases. Trimming at V came to 2 bases and at J to 4 bases, leaving 1 base not matched to a gene. This CDR3 comprises 16 residues. CDR1 and CDR2 (germline): KGHSH, LQKENI.

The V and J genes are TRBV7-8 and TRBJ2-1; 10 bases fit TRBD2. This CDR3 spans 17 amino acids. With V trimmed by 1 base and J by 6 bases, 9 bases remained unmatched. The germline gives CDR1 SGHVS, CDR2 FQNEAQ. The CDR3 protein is CASSLGVHLAGANEQFF. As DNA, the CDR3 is TGTGCCAGCAGCTTAGGGGTCCATCTAGCGGGAGCCAATGAGCAGTTCTTC.

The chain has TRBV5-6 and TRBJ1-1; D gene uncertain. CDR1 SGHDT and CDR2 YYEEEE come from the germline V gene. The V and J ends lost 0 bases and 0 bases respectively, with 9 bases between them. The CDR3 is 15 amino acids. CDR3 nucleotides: TGTGCCAGCAGCTTGGTGCAGTCCCTGAACACTGAAGCTTTCTTT. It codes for CASSLVQSLNTEAFF.

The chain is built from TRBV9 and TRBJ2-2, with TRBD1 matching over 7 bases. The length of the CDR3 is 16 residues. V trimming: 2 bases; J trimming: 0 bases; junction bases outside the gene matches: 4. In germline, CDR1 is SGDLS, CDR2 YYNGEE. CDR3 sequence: CASSVQGQSNTGELFF. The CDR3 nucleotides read TGTGCCAGCAGCGTTCAGGGACAGTCGAACACCGGGGAGCTGTTTTTT.

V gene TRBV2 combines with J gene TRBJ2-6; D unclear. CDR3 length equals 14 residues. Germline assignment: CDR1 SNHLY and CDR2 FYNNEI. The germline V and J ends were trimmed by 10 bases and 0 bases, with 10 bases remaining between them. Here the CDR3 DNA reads TGTGCCACCAATACTCCCTCTGGGGCCAACGTCCTGACTTTC. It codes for CATNTPSGANVLTF.